Shown below are 17 T cell receptor beta chains from a single sample sequenced in a study of CD8 T cells in ankylosing spondylitis. Via MiXCR, TCRdb re-called the 5' RACE reads, giving one row per CDR3 protein. The top ten clones hold approximately 3.3% of a sample with around 130,000 distinct CDR3 sequences, around 9.7% of them seen once. Specimen: blood, either unsorted or a sorted T cell fraction (not recorded which). These receptors were obtained from a male donor with ankylosing spondylitis or in good health (not recorded which).

This clonotype has a count of ten or more. This sequence joins TRBV21-1 and TRBJ2-4; the D call TRBD1 from the table was never checked on the DNA. TRBV21-1 is a recognized pseudogene. This CDR3 is 15 amino acids long. The CDR3 DNA reads as TGTGCCAGCAAAAGTGTAGACAGGGAAAAAAACATTCAGTACTTC. Amino acids: CASKSVDREKNIQYF.

The rearrangement links TRBV2 to TRBJ2-3; D may be TRBD1 or TRBD2 (7 bases each). Per germline, CDR1 SNHLY and CDR2 FYNNEI. The ends were cut back, 9 bases at V and 5 bases at J, with 18 bases in the middle. This CDR3 is 14 amino acids long. The CDR3 region has the DNA TGTGCCAGGGGGGGGCACAGGGGCGAAGATACGCAGTATTTT. It translates to CARGGHRGEDTQYF.

Ten or more counts support this clonotype. This chain links TRBV4-3 with TRBJ1-2; D might be TRBD1 (5 bases). V shed 0 bases and J shed 1 base, with 18 bases lying between them. Germline CDR1 LGHNA, CDR2 YSLEER. This CDR3 spans 18 amino acids. In DNA, the CDR3 is TGCGCCAGCAGCCAAGATGACGACAGACTAACCTATAACTATGGCTACACCTTC. It specifies CASSQDDDRLTYNYGYTF.

The chain combines TRBV5-5 with TRBJ2-7, with D unresolved. Germline V gene data show CDR1 as SGHKS and CDR2 as YYEKEE (reference sequence). The V gene lost 2 bases and the J gene lost 1 base, with 13 bases spanning the gap. CDR3 size: 15 residues. The CDR3 protein is CASSFQVPGSYEQYF. DNA for the CDR3: TGTGCCAGCAGCTTCCAGGTTCCTGGGTCCTACGAGCAGTACTTC.

At least ten counts were recorded for this clonotype. The chain has TRBV12-3 or TRBV12-4 and TRBJ2-2; 10 nucleotides match TRBD2. V was clipped by 7 bases and J by 4 bases; unmatched bases: 6. The CDR3 sequence is 15 residues long. CDR3 sequence: CASMFTSGVTGELFF. Here the CDR3 DNA reads TGTGCCAGCATGTTCACTAGCGGGGTCACCGGGGAGCTGTTTTTT.

In this sample, this clonotype turned up many times. The chain has TRBV28 and TRBJ2-1; 7 bases align to TRBD1. J gave up 10 bases and V 5 bases, and 8 bases lay outside the gene matches. This CDR3 contains 13 residues. CDR1 is MDHEN and CDR2 is SYDVKM in the germline V gene. The CDR3, as DNA: TGTGCCAGCAGTCTTAGGGGGCAAGGCGAGCAGTTCTTC. It yields the protein CASSLRGQGEQFF. The full variable domain, completed using reference TRBV28 and TRBJ2-1, is DVKVTQSSRYLVKRTGEKVFLECVQDMDHENMFWYRQDPGLGLRLIYFSYDVKMKEKGDIPEGYSVSREKKERFSLILESASTNQTSMYLCASSLRGQGEQFFGPGTRLTVL.

This clonotype was seen many times. This chain uses TRBV20-1 with TRBJ2-1; TRBD2 aligns across 10 bases. V was pared by 5 bases and J by 5 bases, with 9 bases of the junction left unmatched. The CDR3 contains 15 residues. The germline gives CDR1 DFQATT, CDR2 SNEGSKA (reference sequence). The CDR3 is CSAGRLAGYHNEQFF. CDR3 nucleotide sequence: TGCAGTGCTGGAAGACTAGCGGGCTACCACAATGAGCAGTTCTTC.

This clonotype was detected ten times or more. This chain links TRBV11-2 with TRBJ2-1, with no clear D. V lost 0 bases to trimming and J lost 10 bases, with 13 bases between them. CDR1 and CDR2 from the germline V gene are SGHAT and FQNNGV. CDR3 length: 14 residues. The CDR3 sequence is CASSLDALDIEQFF. CDR3 bases: TGTGCCAGCAGCTTAGACGCTCTAGACATAGAGCAGTTCTTC.

This clonotype showed up many times. The V call is TRBV28, the J call TRBJ2-7, with D possibly being TRBD2 (5 bases). V was trimmed by 4 bases and J by 6 bases, leaving 19 bases between them. Germline values: CDR1 MDHEN, CDR2 SYDVKM. The CDR3 totals 15 residues. The CDR3 protein is CASSSFTRSPLEQYF. The CDR3 DNA reads TGTGCCAGCAGTTCATTTACTAGATCCCCCCTCGAGCAGTACTTC.

This clonotype was picked up many times. The chain uses TRBV5-1 and TRBJ2-7; 7 bases are shared with TRBD1. Germline CDR1 and CDR2: SGHRS and YFSETQ. V trimming: 4 bases; J trimming: 1 base; junction bases outside the gene matches: 5. The CDR3 extends over 14 amino acids. This chain's CDR3 is CASSGTVGSYEQYF. CDR3 DNA sequence: TGCGCCAGCAGCGGGACAGTTGGGTCCTACGAGCAGTACTTC.

This clonotype has just a few counts. The chain uses TRBV7-9 and TRBJ2-1; no clear D. Germline V lookup: CDR1 SEHNR, CDR2 FQNEAQ (reference sequence). CDR3 length: 13 residues. Between the trimmed V and J ends, which lost 1 base and 8 bases, there was a span of 9 bases. CDR3 nucleotide sequence: TGTGCCAGCAGCTTAGTCGAGGTGGATGAGCAGTTCTTC. As protein: CASSLVEVDEQFF.

This clonotype was observed a handful of times. This chain connects TRBV13 to TRBJ2-7, with 10 bases aligning to TRBD2. CDR3 size: 15 residues. Germline CDR1 is PRHDT and CDR2 is FYEKMQ (reference sequence). Trimming at V came to 5 bases and at J to 5 bases, leaving 9 bases not matched to a gene. The CDR3, as DNA: TGTGCCAGCAGCCCCTCGGGACTAGCGACGAACGAGCAGTACTTC. It specifies CASSPSGLATNEQYF.

This clonotype was seen ten or more times. This sequence joins TRBV7-6 and TRBJ2-2; TRBD2 aligns across 13 bases. Germline V gene sequence: CDR1 SGHVS, CDR2 FNYEAQ. The length of the CDR3 is 17 residues. The J segment lost 5 bases and the V segment lost 5 bases, leaving 8 bases of the junction unmatched. The CDR3 coding sequence is TGTGCCAGCAGCAGAACTAGCGGGAGGGCCAAAACCGGGGAGCTGTTTTTT. Amino acids: CASSRTSGRAKTGELFF.

This clonotype appeared many times. The chain couples TRBV11-2 to TRBJ2-1, with D hard to call. The V end was cut by 1 base, the J end by 9 bases, with 10 bases between. This CDR3 is built from 13 residues. CDR1 SGHAT and CDR2 FQNNGV come from the germline V gene. The CDR3 region is CASSLVGVGEQFF. The CDR3 DNA reads as TGTGCCAGCAGCTTAGTGGGCGTTGGTGAGCAGTTCTTC.

As regards this clonotype: A much larger clone lies a single base off, so this may be a read error. The genes are TRBV21-1 and TRBJ2-7; TRBD1 is the table's D call, not checked against the DNA. TRBV21-1 is a known pseudogene. This CDR3 comprises 16 residues. The CDR3 loop is CASSKGGRGGIHEQYF. CDR3 in DNA: TGTGCCAGCAGCAAGGGGGGCAGGGGCGGAATCCACGAGCAGTACTTC.

This clonotype was observed a handful of times. The chain joins TRBV5-1 to TRBJ2-7; 9 bases match TRBD2. Germline V lookup: CDR1 SGHRS, CDR2 YFSETQ. The ends lost 0 bases at V and 3 bases at J; junction bases unmatched: 4. The length of the CDR3 is 15 residues. In DNA form, the CDR3 reads TGCGCCAGCAGCTTGGATACTAGCGGGCTCTACGAGCAGTACTTC. It encodes CASSLDTSGLYEQYF.

This clonotype has just a few counts. The rearrangement joins TRBV7-8 to TRBJ2-3; TRBD1 might be the D (6 bases). Germline CDR1 and CDR2: SGHVS and FQNEAQ. V shed 3 bases and J shed 2 bases, with 9 bases lying between them. This CDR3 comprises 14 residues. CDR3 protein: CASSFSGATDTQYF. The DNA of the CDR3 is TGTGCCAGCAGCTTCTCAGGGGCCACAGATACGCAGTATTTT.